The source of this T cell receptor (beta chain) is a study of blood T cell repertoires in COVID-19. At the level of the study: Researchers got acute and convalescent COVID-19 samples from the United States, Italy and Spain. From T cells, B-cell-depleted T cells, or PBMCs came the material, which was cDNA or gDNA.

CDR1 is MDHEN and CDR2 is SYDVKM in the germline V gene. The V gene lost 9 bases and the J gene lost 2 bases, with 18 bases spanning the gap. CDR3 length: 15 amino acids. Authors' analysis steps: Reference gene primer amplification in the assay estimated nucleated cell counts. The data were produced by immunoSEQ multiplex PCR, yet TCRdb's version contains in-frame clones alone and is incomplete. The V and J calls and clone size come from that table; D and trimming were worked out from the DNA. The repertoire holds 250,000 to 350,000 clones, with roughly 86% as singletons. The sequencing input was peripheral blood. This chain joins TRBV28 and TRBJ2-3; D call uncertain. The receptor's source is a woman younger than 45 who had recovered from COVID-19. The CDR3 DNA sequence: TGTGCCAGTTTAAGACTCCAGCCCTCCACAGATACGCAGTATTTT. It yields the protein CASLRLQPSTDTQYF.